This TCR beta chain appears in the sequencing data of a study of beta chain features in type 1 diabetes. Study details: Age, gender and cell yields were similar between patients and healthy donors. Whole-study findings and limits: Within patients, naive, central memory and Treg TCRB repertoires seemed more similar than within healthy donors. Type 1 diabetes patients showed a moderate but significant shortening of TCRB CDR3s in all four CD4+ subsets.

Germline CDR1 reads SGHTA; CDR2 reads FQGNSA. J gave up 8 bases and V 5 bases, and 13 bases lay outside the gene matches. This CDR3 spans 18 amino acids. This clone came up a few times. Its antigen is unknown. Of the isolated RNA, all was reverse transcribed, and so the sequenced material was expressed TCRB transcripts. Method: immunoSEQ multiplex PCR; TCRdb's copy keeps in-frame clones and lacks some. In the table there are about 340,000 clones, 13% of which are singletons. The sequence was collected from a woman between 18 and 30 years old with type 1 diabetes. The chain employs TRBV7-2 and TRBJ2-3; 16 nucleotides agree with TRBD2. What was sequenced was naive CD4+ T cells from blood. CDR3 in amino acids: CASSRLGTSGRALFTQYF. CDR3 nucleotides: TGTGCCAGCAGCCGTCTCGGGACTAGCGGGAGGGCTTTGTTTACGCAGTATTTT.